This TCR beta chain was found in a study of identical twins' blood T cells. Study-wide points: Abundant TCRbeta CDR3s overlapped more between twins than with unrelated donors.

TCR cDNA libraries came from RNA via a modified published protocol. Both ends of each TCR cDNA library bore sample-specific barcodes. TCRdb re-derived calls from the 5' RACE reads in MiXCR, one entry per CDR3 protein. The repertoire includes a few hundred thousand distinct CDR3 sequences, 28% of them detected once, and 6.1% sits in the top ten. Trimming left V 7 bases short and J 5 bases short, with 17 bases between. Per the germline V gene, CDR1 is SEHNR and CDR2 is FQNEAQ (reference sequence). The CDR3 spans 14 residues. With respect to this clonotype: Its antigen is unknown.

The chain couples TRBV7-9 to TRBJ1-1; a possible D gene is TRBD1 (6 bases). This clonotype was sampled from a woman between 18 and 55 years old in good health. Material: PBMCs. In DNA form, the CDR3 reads TGTGCCAGCATGATACAGGGATCGGTAACTGAAGCTTTCTTT. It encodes CASMIQGSVTEAFF. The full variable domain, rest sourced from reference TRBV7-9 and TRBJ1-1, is DTGVSQNPRHKITKRGQNVTFRCDPISEHNRLYWYRQTLGQGPEFLTYFQNEAQLEKSRLLSDRFSAERPKGSFSTLEIQRTEQGDSAMYLCASMIQGSVTEAFFGQGTRLTVV.